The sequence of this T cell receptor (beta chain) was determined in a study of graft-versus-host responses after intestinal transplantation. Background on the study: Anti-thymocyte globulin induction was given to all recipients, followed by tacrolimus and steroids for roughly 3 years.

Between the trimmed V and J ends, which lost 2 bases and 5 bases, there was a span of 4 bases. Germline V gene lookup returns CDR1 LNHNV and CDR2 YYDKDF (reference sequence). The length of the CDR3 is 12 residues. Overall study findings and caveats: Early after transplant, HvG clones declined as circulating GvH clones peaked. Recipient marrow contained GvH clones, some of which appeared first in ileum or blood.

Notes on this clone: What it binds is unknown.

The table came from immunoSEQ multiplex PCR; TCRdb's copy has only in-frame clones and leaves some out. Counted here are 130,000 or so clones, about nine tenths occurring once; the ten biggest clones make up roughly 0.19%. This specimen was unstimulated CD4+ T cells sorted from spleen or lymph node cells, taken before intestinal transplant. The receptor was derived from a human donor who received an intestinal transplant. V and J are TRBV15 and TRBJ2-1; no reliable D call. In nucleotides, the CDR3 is TGTGCCACCAGCAGAACGGACAATGAGCAGTTCTTC. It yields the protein CATSRTDNEQFF.